This T cell receptor (beta chain) derives from a study of Graves' ophthalmopathy and Graves' hyperthyroidism (dated by TCRdb to 2017 to 2018). In the study overall: Peripheral blood samples were taken at the time of initial diagnosis, before any treatment was given. The study used TCR beta repertoire signatures to distinguish Graves' ophthalmopathy from Graves' hyperthyroidism and to predict progression to ophthalmopathy. In total, approximately 130 blood samples were TCR-sequenced: 40 to 45 ophthalmopathy, roughly 77 hyperthyroidism and 17 hyperthyroidism-to-ophthalmopathy patients. To explore V-J signatures that distinguish ophthalmopathy from hyperthyroidism, a discovery set of around 100 patients was enrolled, made up of approximately 45 with ophthalmopathy and roughly 55 with stable hyperthyroidism. An independent validation cohort was composed of 18 hyperthyroidism patients and 15 to 17 patients who later progressed from hyperthyroidism to ophthalmopathy. In roughly 6 hyperthyroidism patients, T-cell repertoires of thyroid tissue and blood were compared. Following sampling, methimazole starting at 30 mg daily was administered to hyperthyroidism patients, and high-dose intravenous methylprednisolone was administered to ophthalmopathy patients. The approximately 90 discovery patients were divided at random into training and test sets in a 7:3 ratio. General conclusions and limits of the study: The 13-signature model separated ophthalmopathy from stable hyperthyroidism with 85% to 90% sensitivity and about 81% specificity in cross-validation, and 80%/75% in the test set. Most of the expanded thyroid clonotypes with a frequency above 0.001 were also detected in blood, and it was suggested that the thyroid immune response may be reflected by blood repertoires. Sample size was not predetermined statistically, and investigators were not blinded to group allocation. In validation, the model predicted ophthalmopathy progression with less than 71% sensitivity and 72.22% specificity; roughly 12 predicted patients were CT-confirmed with GO in a median of approximately 6.5 months.

The sample holds many counts of this clonotype. Its recognized antigen is unknown. No per-base quality is available; no much larger clone lies one base away. For repertoire sequencing, the TCR beta CDR3 regions were amplified from RNA transcripts. A first-round RT-PCR used HTBI primers with the Qiagen OneStep RT-PCR kit, followed by a second-round multiplex PCR, size selection and purification. The libraries underwent paired-end sequencing with 100 bp reads on an Illumina HiSeq2000. On the authors' methods: SOAPnuke was used to process the reads, throwing out any read that had adapters, had uncalled bases, had a mean Phred below 15, or lacked an exact constant-primer or identifier match. COPE v1.2.5 was used to merge high-quality paired reads. Each unique nucleotide sequence was treated as a clonotype, and MiTCR v1.1 was used to align the clonotypes to the IMGT TRB V, D and J references. Only V-J combinations with frequency above 0.0001 were analysed, covering approximately 99% of repertoires. For each V-J combination, a TCR clonal expansion and chaos score was defined as F50 clonal expansion divided by the chaos observed in the TCRdist matrix. Welch's t-statistics and random forest were used to narrow the features down to roughly twelve V-J combinations, which were then fed into a naive Bayes classifier. The Morisita-Horn index was used to measure how similar the thyroid and blood repertoires were. The public reads were quality trimmed at Q25 with fastp and then assembled into clones with MiXCR by TCRdb, keeping productive beta chains. Rows are unified per CDR3 protein, each entry keeping the most common DNA and genes. TCRdb, not the authors, supplied the V and J calls. This sample gives approximately 210,000 distinct CDR3 sequences in total; around a fifth of them show up just once. The top ten clonotypes cover around 45% of the sample.

Ophthalmopathy patients were characterized by moderately to severely active disease, a Clinical Activity Score of at least 3, a NOSPECS grade of at least 4, and a disease duration under 3 months. Patients with other autoimmune diseases, uncontrolled infections, pregnancy or lactation were excluded from the study. Clinical symptoms, serum thyroxine, TRAb, thyroid ultrasound and orbital computed tomography were used for diagnosis. PBMCs were isolated from about 9 ml of fresh peripheral blood by Ficoll-Paque density gradient centrifugation. Total RNA was extracted with Trizol reagent and quality-checked on an Agilent 2100 Bioanalyzer. From a lookup of the germline V gene, CDR1 and CDR2 are KGHSH and LQKENI. The CDR3, cysteine through phenylalanine, is 17 amino acids long. The sequence is cut down to CDR3 DNA, 51 bases in frame from base 1. V has 1 base trimmed and J has 5 bases trimmed; junction bases matching no gene number 6.

The TCR sequence derives from a woman aged 45-65 years with Graves' ophthalmopathy. Donor details come from another sample of the same person, matched by shared clones. The rearrangement joined TRBV18 to TRBJ2-5; the central 14 bases match TRBD2. Specimen: peripheral blood. The sequence in DNA is TGTGCCAGCTCACCACGACTAGCGGGAGGGCGAGGGGAGACCCAGTACTTC. The encoded protein is CASSPRLAGGRGETQYF.